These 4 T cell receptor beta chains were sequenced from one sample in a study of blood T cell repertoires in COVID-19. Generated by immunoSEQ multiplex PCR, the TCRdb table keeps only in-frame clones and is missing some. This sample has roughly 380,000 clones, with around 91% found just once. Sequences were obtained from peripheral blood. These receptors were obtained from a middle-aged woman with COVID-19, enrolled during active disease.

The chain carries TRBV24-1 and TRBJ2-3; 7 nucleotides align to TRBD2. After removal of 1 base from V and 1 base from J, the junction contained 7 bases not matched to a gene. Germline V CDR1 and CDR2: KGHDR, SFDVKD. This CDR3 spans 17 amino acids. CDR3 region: CATSDLHGGGGTDTQYF. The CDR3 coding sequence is TGTGCCACCAGTGATTTACACGGGGGAGGGGGCACAGATACGCAGTATTTT.

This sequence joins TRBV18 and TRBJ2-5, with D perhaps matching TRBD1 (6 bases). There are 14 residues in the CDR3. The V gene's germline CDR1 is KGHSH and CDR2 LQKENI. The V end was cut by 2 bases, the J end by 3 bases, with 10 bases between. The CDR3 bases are TGTGCCAGCTCACCATCGTACAGGGAAGAGACCCAGTACTTC. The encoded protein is CASSPSYREETQYF. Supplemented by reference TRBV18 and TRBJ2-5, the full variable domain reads NAGVMQNPRHLVRRRGQEARLRCSPMKGHSHVYWYRQLPEEGLKFMVYLQKENIIDESGMPKERFSAEFPKEGPSILRIQQVVRGDSAAYFCASSPSYREETQYFGPGTRLLVL.

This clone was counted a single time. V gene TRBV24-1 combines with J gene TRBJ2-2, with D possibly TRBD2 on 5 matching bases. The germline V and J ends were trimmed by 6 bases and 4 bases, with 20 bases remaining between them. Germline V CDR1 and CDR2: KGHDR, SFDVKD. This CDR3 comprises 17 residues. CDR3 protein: CATSSTPTSFGTGELFF. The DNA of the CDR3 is TGTGCCACCAGTTCGACCCCCACTAGTTTTGGCACCGGGGAGCTGTTTTTT.

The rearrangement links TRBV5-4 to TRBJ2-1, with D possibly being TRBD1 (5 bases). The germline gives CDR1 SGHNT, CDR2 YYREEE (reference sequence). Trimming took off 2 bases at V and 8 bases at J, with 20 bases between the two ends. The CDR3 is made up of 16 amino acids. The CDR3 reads CASSLRTNKGKDEQFF. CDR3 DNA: TGTGCCAGCAGCTTAAGAACAAACAAGGGGAAGGATGAGCAGTTCTTC.